Following are 10 T cell receptor beta chains from one sample sequenced in a study of blood T cell repertoires in COVID-19. Profiling relied on immunoSEQ multiplex PCR, and the TCRdb table lists in-frame clones only, not all of them. The sample carries 50,000 to 80,000 clones, 85% to 90% recorded once. Sample: peripheral blood. These receptors originate from a man in his sixties with acute or convalescent COVID-19.

The rearrangement links TRBV5-1 to TRBJ1-2; a possible D gene is TRBD1 (6 bases). V gave up 0 bases and J gave up 2 bases, with 8 bases separating them. The germline gives CDR1 SGHRS, CDR2 YFSETQ. The CDR3 has 14 residues. The CDR3 protein is CASSLAGENYGYTF. In DNA, the CDR3 is TGCGCCAGCAGCTTGGCAGGGGAGAACTATGGCTACACCTTC.

This clone was detected only once. The chain is built from TRBV9 and TRBJ1-2; maybe TRBD1 (5 bases). CDR1 is SGDLS and CDR2 is YYNGEE in the germline V gene. V lost 0 bases and J 9 bases, leaving 9 bases between the germline ends. This CDR3 is built from 12 residues. CDR3 residues: CASSVVGASYTF. DNA for the CDR3: TGTGCCAGCAGCGTAGTAGGGGCAAGCTACACCTTC.

The V and J genes are TRBV6-5 and TRBJ1-5, with 7 bases lining up with TRBD1. This CDR3 region has 15 residues. Trimming took 4 bases from V and 0 from J; bases not matched to a gene: 3. Germline V gene lookup returns CDR1 MNHEY and CDR2 SVGAGI. This CDR3 reads CASSLRGHSNQPQHF. The CDR3 coding sequence is TGTGCCAGCAGTTTAAGGGGGCATAGCAATCAGCCCCAGCATTTT.

The rearrangement links TRBV4-1 to TRBJ1-6; 10 bases line up with TRBD1. This CDR3 comprises 16 residues. Germline CDR1 reads MGHRA; CDR2 reads YSYEKL. J lost 7 bases, V lost 2 bases, and 5 bases had no gene match. The CDR3 DNA reads as TGCGCCAGCAGCCAATACTGGGGACAGGGGAATTCACCCCTCCACTTT. Residues: CASSQYWGQGNSPLHF.

The chain combines TRBV6-5 with TRBJ2-1; the match to TRBD2 covers 9 bases. Germline V gives CDR1 MNHEY, CDR2 SVGAGI. This CDR3 is built from 13 residues. Germline trimming cut 7 bases from V and 7 bases from J; bases unmatched to any gene: 5. CDR3 coding DNA: TGTGCCAGCAAGCGGGGGGTCTCAAATGAGCAGTTCTTC. It specifies CASKRGVSNEQFF.

This clone occurred once. The chain employs TRBV4-1 and TRBJ2-2; the D gene is possibly TRBD1 (6 bases). This CDR3 has 15 residues. CDR1 is MGHRA and CDR2 is YSYEKL in the germline V gene. V lost 2 bases, J lost 4 bases, and 11 bases lay in between. The CDR3 nucleotides read TGCGCCAGCAGCCAAACGGGACATTTCACCGGGGAGCTGTTTTTT. This sequence encodes CASSQTGHFTGELFF.

The gene calls are TRBV7-3 and TRBJ1-2; D is perhaps TRBD1 (6 bases). In germline, CDR1 is SGHTA, CDR2 FQGTGA. The CDR3 is made up of 15 amino acids. V was shortened by 4 bases and J by 4 bases, with 16 bases between the two germline ends. CDR3 sequence (DNA): TGTGCCAGCAGCTCACAGGGAAGGGTTTCCTATGGCTACACCTTC. Translating it yields CASSSQGRVSYGYTF.

The rearrangement links TRBV7-9 to TRBJ2-7; 14 bases match TRBD2. V lost 1 base, J lost 3 bases, and 5 bases stayed unmatched. The CDR3 sequence is 17 residues long. Germline V gene sequence: CDR1 SEHNR, CDR2 FQNEAQ (reference sequence). This CDR3 reads CASSLVTSGGAVYEQYF. CDR3 sequence (DNA): TGTGCCAGCAGCTTAGTGACTAGCGGGGGGGCCGTCTACGAGCAGTACTTC.

V usage is TRBV5-1 and J usage is TRBJ1-1; 9 bases are a match to TRBD1. From germline, CDR1 is SGHRS and CDR2 YFSETQ. There are 14 residues in the CDR3. V shed 4 bases and J 1 base; nucleotides not matched to a gene: 2. For the CDR3, the DNA is TGCGCCAGCAGCGGGGGACAGGGGAACACTGAAGCTTTCTTT. It encodes CASSGGQGNTEAFF.

V is TRBV13 and J is TRBJ2-7; 9 nucleotides agree with TRBD1. Per germline, CDR1 PRHDT and CDR2 FYEKMQ (reference sequence). CDR3 length equals 15 residues. The V and J ends lost 0 bases and 6 bases, in that order; junction bases with no gene match: 6. The CDR3 here is CASSLGHGTGSEQYF. In nucleotides, the CDR3 is TGTGCCAGCAGCTTAGGGCACGGGACAGGGTCCGAGCAGTACTTC.